The 5 T cell receptor beta chains in this list originate from one sample, sequenced in a study of CD8 T cells in ankylosing spondylitis (dated by TCRdb to about 2017). Library method: 5' RACE. Sequencer: Illumina HiSeq 2500. The public reads were reprocessed in TCRdb via fastp at Q25 and MiXCR, keeping in-frame beta chains. Every distinct CDR3 protein forms one entry, paired with its most common genes and DNA. This sample comprises around 180,000 distinct CDR3 sequences, 15% to 20% of them detected only once. The ten largest clones represent around 4.1% of the sample. The sequencing input was blood, either unsorted or a sorted T cell fraction (not recorded which). All receptors come from a male donor between 5 and 35 years old with ankylosing spondylitis or in good health (not recorded which). Donor details come from another sample of the same person, matched by shared clones.

In its sample, this clonotype was seen many times. V gene TRBV14 combines with J gene TRBJ2-1, with D unclear. CDR3 length equals 14 residues. Trimming removed 3 bases at V and 5 bases at J, with 11 bases between. Germline V gives CDR1 SGHDN, CDR2 FVKESK. The CDR3 DNA sequence: TGTGCCAGCAGCCAGAGTCAGAGTAACAATGAGCAGTTCTTC. Translated, it gives CASSQSQSNNEQFF.

In its sample, this clonotype was seen many times. CDR3 in DNA: TGTGCCAGCAGGTCCGGGACTAGCGGGAGTTTTGAGACCCAGTACTTC. It yields the protein CASRSGTSGSFETQYF. This chain links TRBV12-3 or TRBV12-4 with TRBJ2-5; 14 bases map to TRBD2. The CDR3 totals 16 residues. After removal of 6 bases from V and 5 bases from J, the junction contained 8 bases not matched to a gene.

This clonotype was detected ten times or more. This chain connects TRBV15 to TRBJ2-7; D gene uncertain. CDR3 length: 13 residues. V dropped 0 bases and J dropped 3 bases, with 6 bases sitting between them. Germline values: CDR1 LNHNV, CDR2 YYDKDF (reference sequence). CDR3 sequence (DNA): TGTGCCACCAGCAGAGACCTCAGCTACGAGCAGTACTTC. Translation gives CATSRDLSYEQYF.

This clonotype came up many times. J is TRBJ2-4 and V is TRBV5-6; D is perhaps TRBD1 (5 bases). The V gene's germline CDR1 is SGHDT and CDR2 YYEEEE. V was pared by 2 bases and J by 8 bases, with 17 bases between. The CDR3 totals 15 residues. The CDR3 region is CASSFLTQGKHIQYF. CDR3 coding DNA: TGTGCCAGCAGCTTCCTCACCCAGGGCAAGCACATTCAGTACTTC.

This clonotype showed up many times. The chain joins TRBV12-3 or TRBV12-4 to TRBJ2-2; D is possibly TRBD2 (6 bases). The CDR3 loop spans 14 amino acids. With 5 bases removed from V and 4 bases from J, the gap between germline ends came to 11 bases. CDR3 sequence: CASSGTLFTGELFF. In DNA form, the CDR3 reads TGTGCCAGCAGTGGGACTCTATTCACCGGGGAGCTGTTTTTT.